The present entry profiles one T cell receptor (beta chain) with its context. Its specificity is unknown. Time point noted: cycle 4 day 1 (C4D1), after less than 7 weeks of nivolumab. Every patient relapsed after autologous stem cell transplantation, and brentuximab vedotin exposure varied. Relapsed/refractory classical Hodgkin lymphoma patients had complete, partial or progressive responses. Produced via immunoSEQ multiplex PCR; TCRdb's table is partial and in-frame only. This repertoire shows tens of thousands of clones, around 87% found once; its top ten account for approximately 15%. This sample stems from a study of PD-1 blockade in classical Hodgkin lymphoma. Study outcomes and limitations: As was reported, newly diagnosed patients showed lower baseline TCR diversity than healthy donors did. TCR diversity rose significantly by C4D1 in CD4+ but not CD8+ cells.

V was cut by 7 bases and J by 4 bases, with 19 bases left in between. The CDR3 covers 16 residues. The germline CDR1 and CDR2 sequences are SNHLY and FYNNEI. The chain uses TRBV2 and TRBJ2-2, with TRBD1 as a possible D gene (5 bases). The TCR was taken from a human donor with classical Hodgkin lymphoma. Specimen: peripheral blood mononuclear cells (PBMCs), collected before the fourth cycle of nivolumab. DNA for the CDR3: TGTGCCAGCACTCACACAGGACGGCAAATCACCGGGGAGCTGTTTTTT. Amino acid sequence: CASTHTGRQITGELFF.